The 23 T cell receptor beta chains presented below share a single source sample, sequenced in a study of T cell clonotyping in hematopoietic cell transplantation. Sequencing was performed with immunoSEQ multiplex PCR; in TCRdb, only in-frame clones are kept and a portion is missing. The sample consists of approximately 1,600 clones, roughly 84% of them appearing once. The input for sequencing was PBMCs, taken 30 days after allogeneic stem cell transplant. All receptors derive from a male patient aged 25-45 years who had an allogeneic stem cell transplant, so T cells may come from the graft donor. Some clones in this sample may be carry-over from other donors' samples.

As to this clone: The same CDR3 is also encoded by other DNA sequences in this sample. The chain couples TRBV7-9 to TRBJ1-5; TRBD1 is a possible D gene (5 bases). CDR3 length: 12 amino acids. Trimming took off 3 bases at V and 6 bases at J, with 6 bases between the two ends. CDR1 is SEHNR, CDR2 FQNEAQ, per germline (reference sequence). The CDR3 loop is CASSLGTQPQHF. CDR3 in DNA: TGTGCCAGCAGCTTGGGGACTCAGCCCCAGCATTTT.

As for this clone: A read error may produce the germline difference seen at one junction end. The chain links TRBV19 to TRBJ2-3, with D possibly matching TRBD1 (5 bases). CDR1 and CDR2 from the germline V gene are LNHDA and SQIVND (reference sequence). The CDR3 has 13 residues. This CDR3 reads CPNGQGLPDTQYF. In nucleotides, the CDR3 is TGCCCTAACGGCCAGGGCCTCCCAGATACGCAGTATTTT. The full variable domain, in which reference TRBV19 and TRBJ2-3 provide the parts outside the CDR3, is DGGITQSPKYLFRKEGQNVTLSCEQNLNHDAMYWYRQDPGQGLRLIYYSQIVNDFQKGDIAEGYSVSREKKESFPLTVTSAQKNPTAFYLCPNGQGLPDTQYFGPGTRLTVL.

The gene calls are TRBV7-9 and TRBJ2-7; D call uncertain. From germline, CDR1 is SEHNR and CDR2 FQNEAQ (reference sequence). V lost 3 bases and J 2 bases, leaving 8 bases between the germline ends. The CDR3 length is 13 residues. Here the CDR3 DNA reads TGTGCCAGCAGCTTGTCCAATCCCTACGAGCAGTACTTC. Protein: CASSLSNPYEQYF. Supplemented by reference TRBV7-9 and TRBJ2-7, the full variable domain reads DTGVSQNPRHKITKRGQNVTFRCDPISEHNRLYWYRQTLGQGPEFLTYFQNEAQLEKSRLLSDRFSAERPKGSFSTLEIQRTEQGDSAMYLCASSLSNPYEQYFGPGTRLTVT.

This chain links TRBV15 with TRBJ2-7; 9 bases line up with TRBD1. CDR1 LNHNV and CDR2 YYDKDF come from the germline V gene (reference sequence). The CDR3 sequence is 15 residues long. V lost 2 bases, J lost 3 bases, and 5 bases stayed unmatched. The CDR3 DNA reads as TGTGCCACCAGCAGAAGCGGGACAGGGATCTACGAGCAGTACTTC. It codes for CATSRSGTGIYEQYF.

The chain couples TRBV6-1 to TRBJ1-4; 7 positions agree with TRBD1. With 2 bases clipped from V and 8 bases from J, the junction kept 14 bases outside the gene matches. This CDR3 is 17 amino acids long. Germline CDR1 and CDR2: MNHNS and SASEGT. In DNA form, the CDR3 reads TGTGCCAGCAGTGAAATAGGGGGCGTGGGCCTAAGAGAAAAACTGTTTTTT. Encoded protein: CASSEIGGVGLREKLFF.

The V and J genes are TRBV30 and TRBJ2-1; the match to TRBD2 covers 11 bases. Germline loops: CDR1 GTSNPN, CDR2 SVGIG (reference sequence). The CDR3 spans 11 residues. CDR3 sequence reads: CASGRAHEQFF. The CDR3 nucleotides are TGTGCTAGCGGGAGGGCCCATGAGCAGTTCTTC. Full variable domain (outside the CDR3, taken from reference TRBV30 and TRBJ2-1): SQTIHQWPATLVQPVGSPLSLECTVEGTSNPNLYWYRQAAGRGLQLLFYSVGIGQISSEVPQNLSASRPQDRQFILSSKKLLLSDSGFYLCASGRAHEQFFGPGTRLTVL.

Here the CDR3 reads CASSVAQGGNTIYF. The CDR3 nucleotides are TGTGCCAGCAGCGTAGCGCAGGGGGGAAACACCATATATTTT. The chain combines TRBV9 with TRBJ1-3; TRBD1 is a possible D gene (6 bases). CDR3 size: 14 residues. The germline V gene has CDR1 SGDLS and CDR2 YYNGEE. V was trimmed by 0 bases and J by 4 bases, leaving 8 bases between them.

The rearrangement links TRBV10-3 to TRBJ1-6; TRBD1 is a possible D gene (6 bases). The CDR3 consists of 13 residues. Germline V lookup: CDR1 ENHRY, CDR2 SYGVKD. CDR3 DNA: TGTGCAGGGGGGCAATTCGAAAATTCACCCCTCCACTTT. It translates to CAGGQFENSPLHF.

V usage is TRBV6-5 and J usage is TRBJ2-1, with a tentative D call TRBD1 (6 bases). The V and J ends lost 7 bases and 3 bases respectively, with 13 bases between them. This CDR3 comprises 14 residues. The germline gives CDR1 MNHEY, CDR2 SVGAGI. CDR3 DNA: TGTGCCAGCAAGATTACAGGGAACTACAATGAGCAGTTCTTC. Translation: CASKITGNYNEQFF.

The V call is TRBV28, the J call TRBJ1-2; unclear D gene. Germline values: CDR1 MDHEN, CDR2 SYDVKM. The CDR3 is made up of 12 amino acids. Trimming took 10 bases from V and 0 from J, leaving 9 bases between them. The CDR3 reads CAIRAANYGYTF. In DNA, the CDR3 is TGTGCCATCCGGGCGGCTAACTATGGCTACACCTTC.

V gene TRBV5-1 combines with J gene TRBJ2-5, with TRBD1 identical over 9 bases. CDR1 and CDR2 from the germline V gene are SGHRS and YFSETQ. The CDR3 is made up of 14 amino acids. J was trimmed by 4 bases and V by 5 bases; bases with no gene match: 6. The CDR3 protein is CASREGTGRETQYF. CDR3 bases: TGCGCCAGCAGGGAGGGGACAGGGCGAGAGACCCAGTACTTC.

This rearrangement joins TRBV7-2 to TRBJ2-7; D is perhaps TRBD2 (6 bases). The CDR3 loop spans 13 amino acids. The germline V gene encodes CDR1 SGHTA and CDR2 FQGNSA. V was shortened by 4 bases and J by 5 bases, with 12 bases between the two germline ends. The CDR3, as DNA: TGTGCCAGCAGCTCCAGGAGGGATAACGAGCAGTACTTC. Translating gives CASSSRRDNEQYF. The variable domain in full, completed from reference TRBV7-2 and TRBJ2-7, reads GAGVSQSPSNKVTEKGKDVELRCDPISGHTALYWYRQSLGQGLEFLIYFQGNSAPDKSGLPSDRFSAERTGGSVSTLTIQRTQQEDSAVYLCASSSRRDNEQYFGPGTRLTVT.

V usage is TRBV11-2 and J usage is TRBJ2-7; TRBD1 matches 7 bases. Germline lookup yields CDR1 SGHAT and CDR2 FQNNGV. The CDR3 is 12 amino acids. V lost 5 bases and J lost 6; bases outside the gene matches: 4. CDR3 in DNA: TGTGCCAGCAGCCTTACAGGGGCCGAGCAGTACTTC. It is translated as CASSLTGAEQYF.

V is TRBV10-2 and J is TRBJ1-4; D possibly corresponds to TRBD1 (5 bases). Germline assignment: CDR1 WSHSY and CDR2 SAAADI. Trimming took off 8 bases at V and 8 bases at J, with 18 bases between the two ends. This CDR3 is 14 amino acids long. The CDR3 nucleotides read TGCGCCAGCGCTCGGGGGATTGATTACGAAAAACTGTTTTTT. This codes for CASARGIDYEKLFF.

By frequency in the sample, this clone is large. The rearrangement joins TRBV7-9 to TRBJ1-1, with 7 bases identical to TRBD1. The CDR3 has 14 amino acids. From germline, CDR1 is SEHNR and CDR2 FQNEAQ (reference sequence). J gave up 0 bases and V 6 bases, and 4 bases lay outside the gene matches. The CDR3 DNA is TGTGCCAGCAGAGAAGGGGGCATGAACACTGAAGCTTTCTTT. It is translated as CASREGGMNTEAFF.

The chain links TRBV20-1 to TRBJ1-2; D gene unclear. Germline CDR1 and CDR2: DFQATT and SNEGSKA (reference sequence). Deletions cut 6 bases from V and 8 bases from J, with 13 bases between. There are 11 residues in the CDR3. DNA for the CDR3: TGCAGTGCCGGATTCCTGAACGGCTACACCTTC. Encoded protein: CSAGFLNGYTF.

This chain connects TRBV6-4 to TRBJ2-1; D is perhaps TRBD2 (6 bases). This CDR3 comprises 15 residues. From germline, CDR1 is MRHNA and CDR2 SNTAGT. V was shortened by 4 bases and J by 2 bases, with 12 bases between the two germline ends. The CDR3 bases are TGTGCCAGCAGTGTCGGCGGGGAACCCTACAATGAGCAGTTCTTC. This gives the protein CASSVGGEPYNEQFF.

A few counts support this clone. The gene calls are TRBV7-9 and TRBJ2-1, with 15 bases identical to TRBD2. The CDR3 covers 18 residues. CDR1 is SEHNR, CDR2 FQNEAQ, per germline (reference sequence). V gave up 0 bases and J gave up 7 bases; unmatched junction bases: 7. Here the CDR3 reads CASSLAPGLAGGGNEQFF. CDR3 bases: TGTGCCAGCAGCTTAGCCCCGGGACTAGCGGGGGGCGGGAATGAGCAGTTCTTC.

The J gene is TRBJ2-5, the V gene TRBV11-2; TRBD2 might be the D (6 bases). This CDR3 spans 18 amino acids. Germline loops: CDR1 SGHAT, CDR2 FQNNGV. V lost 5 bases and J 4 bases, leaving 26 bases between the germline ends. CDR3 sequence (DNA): TGTGCCAGCAGCCACCACACCCGACTGAAGATGGAGGGAGAGACCCAGTACTTC. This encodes CASSHHTRLKMEGETQYF.

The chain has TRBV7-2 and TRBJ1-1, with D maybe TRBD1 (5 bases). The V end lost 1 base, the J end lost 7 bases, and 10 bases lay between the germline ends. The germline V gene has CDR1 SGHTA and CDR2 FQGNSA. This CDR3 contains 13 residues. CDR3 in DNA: TGTGCCAGCAGCTTAGGGGGGTGGAGTGAAGCTTTCTTT. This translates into CASSLGGWSEAFF.

CDR3 protein: CASSSQGAPYSNQPQHF. The CDR3 coding sequence is TGTGCCAGCAGCTCCCAAGGGGCGCCCTATAGCAATCAGCCCCAGCATTTT. This chain joins TRBV7-8 and TRBJ1-5; TRBD1 is a possible D gene (5 bases). This CDR3 is built from 17 residues. Germline loops: CDR1 SGHVS, CDR2 FQNEAQ. V was cut by 4 bases and J by 0 bases, with 16 bases left in between.

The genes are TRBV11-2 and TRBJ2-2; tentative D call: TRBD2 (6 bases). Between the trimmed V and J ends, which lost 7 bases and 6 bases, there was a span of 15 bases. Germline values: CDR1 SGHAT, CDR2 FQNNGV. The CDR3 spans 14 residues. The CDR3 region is CASKLGRGAGELFF. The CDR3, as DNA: TGTGCCAGCAAACTCGGGAGAGGGGCCGGGGAGCTGTTTTTT.

The CDR3 region has the DNA TGCGCCAGCAGCCAGGGTTTTTCGGTCTCCTACAATGAGCAGTTCTTC. Translating it yields CASSQGFSVSYNEQFF. The J gene is TRBJ2-1, the V gene TRBV5-1; D possibly corresponds to TRBD1 (5 bases). V lost 4 bases and J 0 bases, leaving 14 bases between the germline ends. Germline values: CDR1 SGHRS, CDR2 YFSETQ. The CDR3 is 16 amino acids.